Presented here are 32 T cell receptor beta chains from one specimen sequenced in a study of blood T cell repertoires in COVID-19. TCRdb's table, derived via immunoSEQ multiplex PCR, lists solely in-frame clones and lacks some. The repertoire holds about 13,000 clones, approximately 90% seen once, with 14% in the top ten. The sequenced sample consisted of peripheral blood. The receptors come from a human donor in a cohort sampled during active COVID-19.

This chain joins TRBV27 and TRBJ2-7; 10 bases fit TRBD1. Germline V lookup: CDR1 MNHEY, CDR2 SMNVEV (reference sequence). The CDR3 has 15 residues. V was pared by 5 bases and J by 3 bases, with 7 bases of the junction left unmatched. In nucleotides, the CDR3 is TGTGCCAGCAGTCAATACGGGACAGGGGTCTACGAGCAGTACTTC. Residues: CASSQYGTGVYEQYF.

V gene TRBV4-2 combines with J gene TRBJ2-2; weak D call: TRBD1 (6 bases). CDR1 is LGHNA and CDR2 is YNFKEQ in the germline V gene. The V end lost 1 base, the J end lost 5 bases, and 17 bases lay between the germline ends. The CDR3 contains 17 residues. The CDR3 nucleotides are TGTGCCAGCAGCCAAGTAGGGTCGACAGGCGGAACCGGGGAGCTGTTTTTT. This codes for CASSQVGSTGGTGELFF.

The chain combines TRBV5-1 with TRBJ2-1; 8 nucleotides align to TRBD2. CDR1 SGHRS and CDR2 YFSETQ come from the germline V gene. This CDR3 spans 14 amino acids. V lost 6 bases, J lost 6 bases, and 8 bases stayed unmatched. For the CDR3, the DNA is TGCGCCAGCACCGGGGGGGCCTCCAGCAATGAGCAGTTCTTC. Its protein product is CASTGGASSNEQFF.

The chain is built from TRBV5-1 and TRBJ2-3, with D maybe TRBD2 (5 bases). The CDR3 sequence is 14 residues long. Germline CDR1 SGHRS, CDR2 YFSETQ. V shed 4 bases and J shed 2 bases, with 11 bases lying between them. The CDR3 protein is CASSDLDSTDTQYF. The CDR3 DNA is TGCGCCAGCAGCGACCTGGACTCCACAGATACGCAGTATTTT.

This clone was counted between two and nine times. The CDR3 DNA sequence: TGTGCCAGCACTCCCCCAAGGGGCGCCGGGGAGCTGTTTTTT. Translated, it gives CASTPPRGAGELFF. The chain combines TRBV28 with TRBJ2-2; D possibly corresponds to TRBD1 (5 bases). This CDR3 spans 14 amino acids. The V gene's germline CDR1 is MDHEN and CDR2 SYDVKM. V was clipped by 7 bases and J by 6 bases, with 15 bases between them.

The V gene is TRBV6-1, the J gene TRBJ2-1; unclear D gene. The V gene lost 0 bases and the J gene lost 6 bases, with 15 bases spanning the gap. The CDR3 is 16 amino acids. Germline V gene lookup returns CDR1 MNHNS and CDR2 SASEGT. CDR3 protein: CASSEAADGRFNEQFF. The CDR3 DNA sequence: TGTGCCAGCAGTGAAGCGGCTGATGGCCGCTTCAATGAGCAGTTCTTC.

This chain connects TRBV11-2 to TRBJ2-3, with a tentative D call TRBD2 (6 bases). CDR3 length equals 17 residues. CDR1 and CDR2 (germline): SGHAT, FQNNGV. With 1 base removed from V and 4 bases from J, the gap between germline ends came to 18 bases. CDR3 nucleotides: TGTGCCAGCAGCTTAGGCGCCGGACGGGGGTTCGCAGATACGCAGTATTTT. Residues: CASSLGAGRGFADTQYF.

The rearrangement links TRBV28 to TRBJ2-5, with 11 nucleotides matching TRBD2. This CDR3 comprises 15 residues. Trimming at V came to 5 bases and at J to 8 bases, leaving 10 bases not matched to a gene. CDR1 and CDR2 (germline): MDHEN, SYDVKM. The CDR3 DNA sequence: TGTGCCAGCAGTCCAGGACTAGCGGGTGCCGGAACCCAGTACTTC. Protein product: CASSPGLAGAGTQYF.

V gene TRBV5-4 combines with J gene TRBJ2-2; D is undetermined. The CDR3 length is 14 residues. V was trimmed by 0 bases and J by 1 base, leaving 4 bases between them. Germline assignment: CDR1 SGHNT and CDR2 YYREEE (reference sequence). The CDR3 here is CASSLAKNTGELFF. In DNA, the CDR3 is TGTGCCAGCAGCTTGGCAAAGAACACCGGGGAGCTGTTTTTT.

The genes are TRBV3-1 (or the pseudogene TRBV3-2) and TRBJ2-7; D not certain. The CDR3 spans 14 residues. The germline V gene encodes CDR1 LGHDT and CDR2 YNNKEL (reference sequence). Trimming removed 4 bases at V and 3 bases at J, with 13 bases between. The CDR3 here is CASSPHPIVYEQYF. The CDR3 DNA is TGTGCCAGCAGCCCGCATCCTATAGTCTACGAGCAGTACTTC.

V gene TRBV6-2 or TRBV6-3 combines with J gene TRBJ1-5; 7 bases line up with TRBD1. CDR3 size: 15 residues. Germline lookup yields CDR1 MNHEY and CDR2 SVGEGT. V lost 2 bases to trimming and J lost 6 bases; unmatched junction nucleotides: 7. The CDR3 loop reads CASSYGSGGGQPQHF. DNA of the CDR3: TGTGCCAGCAGTTACGGGTCAGGGGGTGGTCAGCCCCAGCATTTT.

The CDR3 nucleotides read TGTGCCAGCAGCTTAGGGCAGGGGACGAACACTGAAGCTTTCTTT. Amino acids: CASSLGQGTNTEAFF. The chain combines TRBV7-8 with TRBJ1-1; possible D gene TRBD1, 6 bases. This CDR3 is built from 15 residues. V dropped 1 base and J dropped 1 base, with 10 bases sitting between them. CDR1 is SGHVS and CDR2 is FQNEAQ in the germline V gene.

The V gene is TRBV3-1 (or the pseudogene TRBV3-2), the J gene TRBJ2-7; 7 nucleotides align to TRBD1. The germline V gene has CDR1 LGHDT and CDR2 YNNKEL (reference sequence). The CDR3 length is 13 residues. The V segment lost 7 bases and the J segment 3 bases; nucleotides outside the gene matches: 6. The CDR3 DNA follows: TGTGCCAGCATCAGGGGACAGCTCTACGAGCAGTACTTC. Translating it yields CASIRGQLYEQYF.

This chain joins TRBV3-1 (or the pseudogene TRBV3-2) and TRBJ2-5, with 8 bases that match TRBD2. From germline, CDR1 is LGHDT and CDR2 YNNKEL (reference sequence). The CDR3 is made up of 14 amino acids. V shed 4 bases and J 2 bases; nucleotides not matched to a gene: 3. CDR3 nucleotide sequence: TGTGCCAGCAGCCGGACTAGCAATCAAGAGACCCAGTACTTC. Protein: CASSRTSNQETQYF.

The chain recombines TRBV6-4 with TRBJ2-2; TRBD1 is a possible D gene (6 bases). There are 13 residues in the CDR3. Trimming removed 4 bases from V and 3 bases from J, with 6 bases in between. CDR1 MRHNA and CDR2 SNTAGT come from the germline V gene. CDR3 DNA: TGTGCCAGCAGTGGACAGGACACCGGGGAGCTGTTTTTT. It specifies CASSGQDTGELFF.

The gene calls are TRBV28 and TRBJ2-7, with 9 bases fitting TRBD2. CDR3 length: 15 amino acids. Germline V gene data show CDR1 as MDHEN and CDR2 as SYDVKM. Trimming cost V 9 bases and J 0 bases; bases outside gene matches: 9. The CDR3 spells CASQSSGSPSYEQYF. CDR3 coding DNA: TGTGCCAGTCAAAGTAGCGGGAGTCCCTCCTACGAGCAGTACTTC.

The chain's CDR3 is CASSDRLSETQYF. DNA for the CDR3: TGTGCCAGCAGTGATCGACTATCAGAGACCCAGTACTTC. This sequence joins TRBV2 and TRBJ2-5; the D gene is possibly TRBD2 (5 bases). CDR3 length equals 13 residues. From germline, CDR1 is SNHLY and CDR2 FYNNEI. Deletions cut 3 bases from V and 4 bases from J, with 9 bases between.

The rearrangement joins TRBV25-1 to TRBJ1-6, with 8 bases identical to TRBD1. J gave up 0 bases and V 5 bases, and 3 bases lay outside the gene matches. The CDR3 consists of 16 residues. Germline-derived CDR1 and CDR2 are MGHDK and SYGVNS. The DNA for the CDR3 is TGTGCCAGCAGTACAGGGGGGAGCTCCTATAATTCACCCCTCCACTTT. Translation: CASSTGGSSYNSPLHF.

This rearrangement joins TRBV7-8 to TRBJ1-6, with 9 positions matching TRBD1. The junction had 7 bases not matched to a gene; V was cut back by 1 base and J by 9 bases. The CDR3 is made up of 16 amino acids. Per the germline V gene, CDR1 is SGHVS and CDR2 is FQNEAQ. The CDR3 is CASSLDRGPLTSPLHF. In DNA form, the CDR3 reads TGTGCCAGCAGCTTAGACAGGGGGCCGTTGACTTCACCCCTCCACTTT.

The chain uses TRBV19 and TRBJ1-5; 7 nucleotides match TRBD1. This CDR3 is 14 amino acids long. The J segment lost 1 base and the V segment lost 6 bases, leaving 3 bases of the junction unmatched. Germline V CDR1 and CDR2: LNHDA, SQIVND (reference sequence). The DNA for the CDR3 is TGTGCCAGTAGCCGGGACAGCAGCAATCAGCCCCAGCATTTT. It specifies CASSRDSSNQPQHF.

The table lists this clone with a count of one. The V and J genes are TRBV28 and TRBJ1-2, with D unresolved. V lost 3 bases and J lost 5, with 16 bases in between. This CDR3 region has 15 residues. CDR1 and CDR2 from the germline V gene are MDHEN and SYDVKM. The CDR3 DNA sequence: TGTGCCAGCAGTTTGAGAGGGAGGGAGGGTTATGGCTACACCTTC. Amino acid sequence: CASSLRGREGYGYTF.

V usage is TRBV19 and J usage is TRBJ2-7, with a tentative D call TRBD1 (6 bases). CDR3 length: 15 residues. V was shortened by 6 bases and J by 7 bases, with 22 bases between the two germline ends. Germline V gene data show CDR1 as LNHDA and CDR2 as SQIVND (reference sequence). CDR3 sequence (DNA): TGTGCCAGTAGCAGAACGGGACAATTCAACCAGGAGCAGTACTTC. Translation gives CASSRTGQFNQEQYF.

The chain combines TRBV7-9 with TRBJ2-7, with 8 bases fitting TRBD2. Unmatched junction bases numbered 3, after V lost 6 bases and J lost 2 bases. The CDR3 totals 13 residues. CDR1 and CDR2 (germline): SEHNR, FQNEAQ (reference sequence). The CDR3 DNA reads TGTGCCAGCAGAGCGGGGGCGACCTACGAGCAGTACTTC. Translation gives CASRAGATYEQYF.

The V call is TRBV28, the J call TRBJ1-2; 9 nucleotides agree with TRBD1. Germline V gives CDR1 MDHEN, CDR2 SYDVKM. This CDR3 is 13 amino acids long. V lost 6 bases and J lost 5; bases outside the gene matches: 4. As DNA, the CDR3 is TGTGCCAGCAGGACCGGACAGGGGTATGGCTACACCTTC. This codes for CASRTGQGYGYTF.

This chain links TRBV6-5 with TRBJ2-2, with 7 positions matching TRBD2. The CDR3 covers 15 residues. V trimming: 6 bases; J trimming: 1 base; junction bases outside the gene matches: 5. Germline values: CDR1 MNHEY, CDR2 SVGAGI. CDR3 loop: CASRRLALNTGELFF. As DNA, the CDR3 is TGTGCCAGCAGGCGACTAGCTTTGAACACCGGGGAGCTGTTTTTT.

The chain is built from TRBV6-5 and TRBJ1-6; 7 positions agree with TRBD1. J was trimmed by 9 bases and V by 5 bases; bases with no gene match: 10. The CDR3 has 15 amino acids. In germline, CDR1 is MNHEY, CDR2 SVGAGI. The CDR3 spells CASSPIGTVGSPLHF. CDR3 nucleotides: TGTGCCAGCAGTCCAATTGGGACAGTTGGTTCACCCCTCCACTTT.

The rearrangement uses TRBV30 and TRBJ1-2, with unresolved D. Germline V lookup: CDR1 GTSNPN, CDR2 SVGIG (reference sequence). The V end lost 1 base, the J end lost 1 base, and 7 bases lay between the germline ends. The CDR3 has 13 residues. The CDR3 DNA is TGTGCCTGGAGTGGGTTAGATAACTATGGCTACACCTTC. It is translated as CAWSGLDNYGYTF.

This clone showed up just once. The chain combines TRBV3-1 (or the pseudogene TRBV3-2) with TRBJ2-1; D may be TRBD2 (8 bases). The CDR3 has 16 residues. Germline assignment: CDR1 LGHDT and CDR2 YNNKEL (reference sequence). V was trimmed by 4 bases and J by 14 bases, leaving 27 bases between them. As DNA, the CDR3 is TGTGCCAGCAGCCCGACGAGGACTAGCTCGGCCCAGGGGGAGTTCTTC. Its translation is CASSPTRTSSAQGEFF.

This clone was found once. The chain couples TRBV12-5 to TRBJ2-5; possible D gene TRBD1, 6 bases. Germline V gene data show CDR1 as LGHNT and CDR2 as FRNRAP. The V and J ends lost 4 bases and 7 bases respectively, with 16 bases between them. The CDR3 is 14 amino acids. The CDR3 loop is CASGSDLGARTQYF. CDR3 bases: TGTGCTAGTGGTTCAGACTTGGGGGCAAGGACCCAGTACTTC.

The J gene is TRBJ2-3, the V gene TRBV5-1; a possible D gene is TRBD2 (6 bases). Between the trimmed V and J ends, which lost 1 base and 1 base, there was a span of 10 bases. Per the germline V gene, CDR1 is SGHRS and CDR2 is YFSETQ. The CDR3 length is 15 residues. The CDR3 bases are TGCGCCAGCAGCTTGCGGGAGTCGGGCACAGATACGCAGTATTTT. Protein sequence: CASSLRESGTDTQYF.

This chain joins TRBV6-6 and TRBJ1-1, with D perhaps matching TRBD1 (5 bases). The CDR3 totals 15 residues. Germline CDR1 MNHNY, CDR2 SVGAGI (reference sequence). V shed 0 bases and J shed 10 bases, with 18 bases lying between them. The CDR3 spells CASSYSEGWSRAAFF. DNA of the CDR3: TGTGCCAGCAGTTACTCGGAGGGGTGGAGCAGAGCAGCTTTCTTT.

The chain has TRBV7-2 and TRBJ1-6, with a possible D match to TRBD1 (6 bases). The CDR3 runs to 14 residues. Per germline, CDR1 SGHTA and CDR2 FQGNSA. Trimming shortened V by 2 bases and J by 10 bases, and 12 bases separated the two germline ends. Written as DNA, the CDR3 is TGTGCCAGCAGCTTAACAGGGTTTGGGTCACCCCTCCACTTT. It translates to CASSLTGFGSPLHF. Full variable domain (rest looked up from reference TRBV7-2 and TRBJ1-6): GAGVSQSPSNKVTEKGKDVELRCDPISGHTALYWYRQSLGQGLEFLIYFQGNSAPDKSGLPSDRFSAERTGGSVSTLTIQRTQQEDSAVYLCASSLTGFGSPLHFGNGTRLTVT.